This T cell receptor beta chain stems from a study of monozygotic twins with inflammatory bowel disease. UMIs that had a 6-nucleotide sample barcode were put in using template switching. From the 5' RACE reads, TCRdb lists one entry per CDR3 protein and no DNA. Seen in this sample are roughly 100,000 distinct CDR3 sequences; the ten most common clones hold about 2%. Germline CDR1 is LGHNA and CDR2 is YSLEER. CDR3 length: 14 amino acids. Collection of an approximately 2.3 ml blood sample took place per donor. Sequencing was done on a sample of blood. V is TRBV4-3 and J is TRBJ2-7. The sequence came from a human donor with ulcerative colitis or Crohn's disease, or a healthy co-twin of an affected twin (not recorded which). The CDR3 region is CASSPATLGNEQYF.